This TCR beta chain came from a study of T cell responses to AZD1222 COVID-19 vaccine (dated by TCRdb to 2020 to 2022). Regarding the research as a whole: AZD1222 recipients with second doses at about 4 weeks or about 12 weeks were pooled, because spike-specific TCR depth and breadth did not differ between schedules. TCR sequencing covered roughly 230 trial participants: 200 to 220 given two doses of AZD1222 and 26 given two doses of MenACWY control vaccine. Trial participants were enrolled by age into subgroups of 18-55, 56-69 and 70-plus years, and around 150, 29 and 61 TCR-sequenced participants, respectively, were included in these subgroups.

The CDR3 regions of human TCRbeta chains were analyzed by immunosequencing. The source study handled its data this way. TCRs in the repertoires were compared against a reference library of SARS-CoV-2-specific TCRs that had been generated with the MIRA antigen-specificity platform. Breadth was defined as the fraction of unique TCRs that were SARS-CoV-2-associated. Depth was defined as the fraction of total T cells that were SARS-CoV-2-associated. Using the MIRA data, each spike-specific TCR was mapped to the spike region that the TCR reacts to and placed in a CD4 or CD8 class. Log10-transformed breadth and depth values were compared by one-way ANOVA with Sidak's multiple comparisons tests. The clones in this table, taken by TCRdb from immuneACCESS, are in-frame only. Not every clone is retained; where verified, under half of the shortfall comes from an unresolved V gene, and the cause of the rest is unknown. V, J and clone size reflect that table, while D and trimming were determined from the DNA. The sample table contains some 200,000 clones; only one count was recorded for just under 90% of them. The ten largest clones capture around 6.4% of the sample.

From the cysteine up to the phenylalanine, the CDR3 has a length of 14 residues. This entry keeps only the CDR3 DNA: 42 bases, framed from base 1. The germline ends are 8 bases apart after V is trimmed by 3 bases and J by 1 base. The germline V gene encodes CDR1 LNHDA and CDR2 SQIVND (reference sequence). With respect to this clone: Its recognized antigen is unknown. Base qualities are not recorded, but no much larger clone differs from it by a single base.

Summary of the overall study and its limitations: After two AZD1222 doses, spike-specific TCR breadth and depth were significantly higher than at day 0 and than in MenACWY recipients. Conclusions about previously exposed vaccinees are limited because only five to seven AZD1222 recipients were SARS-CoV-2 seropositive at baseline. Because no samples from the day 14 peak response were available, repertoires could be characterized only after the peak T cell response. Most participants were white British and females outnumbered males, and the authors suggested that clonal diversity may have been underestimated. The 56-69-year group was small, and its depth increase did not reach significance, likely because of low power. The whole spike protein was spanned by vaccine-associated CD4 TCRs, and dominant responses were seen in regions 160-218 and 743-854. Epitopes outside the regions mutated in the B.1.351 and B.1.1.7 variants were reportedly recognized by nearly half of the unique spike-specific TCRs.

The sample's time point label, in plain terms: baseline before first vaccination. Vaccinee samples came from UK trials COV001 and COV002, including a single-blind randomized controlled phase 2/3 trial of AZD1222 (ChAdOx1 nCoV-19) in healthy adults. For TCRbeta chain sequencing, PBMC samples were collected from trial participants at day 0 and at day 28 after the second dose. The clonotype originates from an adult in good health. The V gene is TRBV19 and the J gene is TRBJ2-3, with the D gene too uncertain to name. The sequencing used peripheral blood, collected on day 0 of AZD1222 vaccination. The CDR3 amino acid sequence is: CASSIRARTDTQYF. The DNA reads as follows: TGTGCCAGTAGTATTCGCGCACGCACAGATACGCAGTATTTT.